The clone carrying this TCR beta chain occurred many times. CDR1 and CDR2 from the germline V gene are SGHDT and YYEEEE. This CDR3 region has 15 residues. The V and J ends lost 3 bases and 2 bases respectively, with 12 bases between them. Unique molecular identifiers featured in how the TCRbeta library was prepared. Using its own MiXCR run on the PCR reads, TCRdb lists one record per CDR3 protein. The sample lists some 490,000 distinct CDR3 sequences, about 12% occurring once. This sample was taken from a study of T-cell reconstitution after alpha-beta-depleted transplantation in children. The chain recombines TRBV5-6 with TRBJ2-1; D is ambiguous. This receptor was identified in a human donor who donated a stem cell graft to a child with combined immunodeficiency. The sample here was PBMCs from the stem cell graft donor, taken from the stem cell graft. The CDR3 is CASSSRVHPYNEQFF. The CDR3 DNA follows: TGTGCCAGCAGCTCCCGGGTTCATCCCTACAATGAGCAGTTCTTC.